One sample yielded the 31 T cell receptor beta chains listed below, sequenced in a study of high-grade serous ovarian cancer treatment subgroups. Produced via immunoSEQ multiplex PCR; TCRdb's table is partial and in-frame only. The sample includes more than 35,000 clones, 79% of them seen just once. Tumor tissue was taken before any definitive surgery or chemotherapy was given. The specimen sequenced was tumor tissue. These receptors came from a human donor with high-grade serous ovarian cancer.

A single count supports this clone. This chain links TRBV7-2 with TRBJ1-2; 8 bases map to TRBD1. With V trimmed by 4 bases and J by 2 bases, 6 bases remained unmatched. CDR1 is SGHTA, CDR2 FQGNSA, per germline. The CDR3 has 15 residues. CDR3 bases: TGTGCCAGCAGCTCATCGACAGGGGTCAACTATGGCTACACCTTC. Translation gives CASSSSTGVNYGYTF.

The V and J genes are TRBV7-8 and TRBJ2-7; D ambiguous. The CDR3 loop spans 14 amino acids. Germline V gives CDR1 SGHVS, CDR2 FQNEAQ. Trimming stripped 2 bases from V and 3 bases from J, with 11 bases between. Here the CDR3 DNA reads TGTGCCAGCAGCTTAACAAGGGCCAGCTACGAGCAGTACTTC. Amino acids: CASSLTRASYEQYF.

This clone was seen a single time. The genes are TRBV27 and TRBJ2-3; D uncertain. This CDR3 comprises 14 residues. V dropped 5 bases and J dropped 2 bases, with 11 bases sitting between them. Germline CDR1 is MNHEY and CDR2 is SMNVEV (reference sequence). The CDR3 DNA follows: TGTGCCAGCAGTCCCCCAGCATACACAGATACGCAGTATTTT. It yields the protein CASSPPAYTDTQYF.

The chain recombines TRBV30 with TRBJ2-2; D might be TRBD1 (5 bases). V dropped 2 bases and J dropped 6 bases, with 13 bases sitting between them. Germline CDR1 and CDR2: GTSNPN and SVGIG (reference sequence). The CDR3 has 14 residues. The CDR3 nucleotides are TGTGCCTGGAGTACAGGTTTTGGGGCCGGGGAGCTGTTTTTT. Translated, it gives CAWSTGFGAGELFF.

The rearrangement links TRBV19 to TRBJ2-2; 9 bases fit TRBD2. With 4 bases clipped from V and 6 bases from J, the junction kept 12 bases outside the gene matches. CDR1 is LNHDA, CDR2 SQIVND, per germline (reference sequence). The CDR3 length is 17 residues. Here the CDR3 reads CASSRAGPLAGSGELFF. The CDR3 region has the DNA TGTGCCAGTAGTAGGGCCGGCCCGCTAGCGGGGTCCGGGGAGCTGTTTTTT. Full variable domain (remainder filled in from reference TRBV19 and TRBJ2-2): DGGITQSPKYLFRKEGQNVTLSCEQNLNHDAMYWYRQDPGQGLRLIYYSQIVNDFQKGDIAEGYSVSREKKESFPLTVTSAQKNPTAFYLCASSRAGPLAGSGELFFGEGSRLTVL.

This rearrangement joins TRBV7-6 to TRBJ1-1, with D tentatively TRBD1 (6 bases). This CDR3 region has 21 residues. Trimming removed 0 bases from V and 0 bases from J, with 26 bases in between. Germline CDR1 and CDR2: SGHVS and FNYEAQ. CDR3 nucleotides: TGTGCCAGCAGCTTAGCGTACGCCCACCAGGGGCCGGGGAGGATGAACACTGAAGCTTTCTTT. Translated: CASSLAYAHQGPGRMNTEAFF.

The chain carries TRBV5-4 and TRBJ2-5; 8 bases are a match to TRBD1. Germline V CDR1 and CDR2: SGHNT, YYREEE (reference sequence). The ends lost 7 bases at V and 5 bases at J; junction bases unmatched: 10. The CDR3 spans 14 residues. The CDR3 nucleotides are TGTGCCAGCGGCAGACAGGGGATGGGTGAGACCCAGTACTTC. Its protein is CASGRQGMGETQYF.

CDR3 DNA sequence: TGTGCCAGCAGGATGGGACAGCCAAGCTCCTACGAGCAGTACTTC. Encoded protein: CASRMGQPSSYEQYF. The chain employs TRBV7-9 and TRBJ2-7; 7 bases line up with TRBD1. Germline V gives CDR1 SEHNR, CDR2 FQNEAQ (reference sequence). The CDR3 has 15 residues. Trimming removed 6 bases from V and 0 bases from J; junction bases left unmatched: 8.

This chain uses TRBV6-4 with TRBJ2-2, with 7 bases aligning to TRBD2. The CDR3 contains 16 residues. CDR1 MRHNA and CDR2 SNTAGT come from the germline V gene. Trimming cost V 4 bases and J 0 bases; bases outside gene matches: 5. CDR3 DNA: TGTGCCAGCAGTGCAGCGACTAGCCCGAACACCGGGGAGCTGTTTTTT. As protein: CASSAATSPNTGELFF.

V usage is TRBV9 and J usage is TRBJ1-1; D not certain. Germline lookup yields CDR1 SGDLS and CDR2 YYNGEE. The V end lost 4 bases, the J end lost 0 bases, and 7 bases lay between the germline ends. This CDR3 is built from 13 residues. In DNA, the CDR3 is TGTGCCAGCAGCACCCAAATGAACACTGAAGCTTTCTTT. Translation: CASSTQMNTEAFF.

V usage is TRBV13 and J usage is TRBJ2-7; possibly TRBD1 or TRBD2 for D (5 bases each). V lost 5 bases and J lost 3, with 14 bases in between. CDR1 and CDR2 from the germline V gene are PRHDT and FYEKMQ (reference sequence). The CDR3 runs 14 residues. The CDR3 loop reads CASSPWDRNYEQYF. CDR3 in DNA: TGTGCCAGCAGCCCCTGGGACCGGAACTACGAGCAGTACTTC. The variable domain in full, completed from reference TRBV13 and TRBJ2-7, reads AAGVIQSPRHLIKEKRETATLKCYPIPRHDTVYWYQQGPGQDPQFLISFYEKMQSDKGSIPDRFSAQQFSDYHSELNMSSLELGDSALYFCASSPWDRNYEQYFGPGTRLTVT.

The CDR3 loop reads CASSFHDGSYEQYF. CDR3 DNA: TGTGCCAGCAGCTTCCATGACGGCTCCTACGAGCAGTACTTC. This chain links TRBV7-2 with TRBJ2-7; unclear D gene. Germline-derived CDR1 and CDR2 are SGHTA and FQGNSA. The V end lost 3 bases, the J end lost 0 bases, and 9 bases lay between the germline ends. This CDR3 has 14 residues.

CDR3 DNA: TGTGCCAGCAGCTTAAGCCGGAACACTGAAGCTTTCTTT. Its translation: CASSLSRNTEAFF. The chain is built from TRBV11-1 and TRBJ1-1; D not certain. Germline CDR1 is SGHAT and CDR2 is FQDESV (reference sequence). This CDR3 is built from 13 residues. Deletions cut 2 bases from V and 1 base from J, with 5 bases between.

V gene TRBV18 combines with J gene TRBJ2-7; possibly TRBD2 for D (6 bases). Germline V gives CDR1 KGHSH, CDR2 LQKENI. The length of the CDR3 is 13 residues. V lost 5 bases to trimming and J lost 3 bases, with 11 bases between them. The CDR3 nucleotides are TGTGCCAGCTCAGGAGGGGAATACTACGAGCAGTACTTC. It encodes CASSGGEYYEQYF.

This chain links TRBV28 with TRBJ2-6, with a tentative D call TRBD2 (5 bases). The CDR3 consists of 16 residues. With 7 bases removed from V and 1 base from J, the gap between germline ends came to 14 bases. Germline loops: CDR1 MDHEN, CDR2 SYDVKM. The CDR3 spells CASTHRGNSGANVLTF. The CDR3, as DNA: TGTGCCAGCACCCATCGGGGTAATTCTGGGGCCAACGTCCTGACTTTC.

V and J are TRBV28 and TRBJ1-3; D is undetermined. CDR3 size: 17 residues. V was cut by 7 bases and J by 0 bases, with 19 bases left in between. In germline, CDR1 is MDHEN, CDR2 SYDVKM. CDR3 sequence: CASTIRGPGSSGNTIYF. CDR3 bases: TGTGCCAGCACAATAAGAGGTCCGGGAAGCTCTGGAAACACCATATATTTT.

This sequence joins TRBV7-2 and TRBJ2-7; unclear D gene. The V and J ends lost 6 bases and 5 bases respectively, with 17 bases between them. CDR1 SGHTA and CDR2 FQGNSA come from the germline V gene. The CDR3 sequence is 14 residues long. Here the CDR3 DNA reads TGTGCCAGCAGTCTTGACATAGGGATCGACGAGCAGTACTTC. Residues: CASSLDIGIDEQYF.

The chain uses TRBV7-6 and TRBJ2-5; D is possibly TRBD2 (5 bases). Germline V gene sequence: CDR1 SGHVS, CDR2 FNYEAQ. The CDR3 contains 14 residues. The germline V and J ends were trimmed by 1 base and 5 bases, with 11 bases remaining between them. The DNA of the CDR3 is TGTGCCAGCAGCTTAGGGACTGCCAGGGAGACCCAGTACTTC. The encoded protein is CASSLGTARETQYF.

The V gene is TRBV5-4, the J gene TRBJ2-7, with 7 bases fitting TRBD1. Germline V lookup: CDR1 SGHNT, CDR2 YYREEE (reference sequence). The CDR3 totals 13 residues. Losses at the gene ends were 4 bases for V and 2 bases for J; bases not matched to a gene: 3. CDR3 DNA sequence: TGTGCCAGCAGCCTGACAGGGACCTACGAGCAGTACTTC. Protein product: CASSLTGTYEQYF. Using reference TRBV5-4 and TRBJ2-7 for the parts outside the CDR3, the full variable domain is ETGVTQSPTHLIKTRGQQVTLRCSSQSGHNTVSWYQQALGQGPQFIFQYYREEENGRGNFPPRFSGLQFPNYSSELNVNALELDDSALYLCASSLTGTYEQYFGPGTRLTVT.

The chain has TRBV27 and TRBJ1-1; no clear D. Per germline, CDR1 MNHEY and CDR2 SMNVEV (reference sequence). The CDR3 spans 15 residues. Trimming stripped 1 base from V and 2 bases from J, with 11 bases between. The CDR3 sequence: CASSLFPSLNTEAFF. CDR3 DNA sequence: TGTGCCAGCAGTTTATTTCCGTCTCTAAACACTGAAGCTTTCTTT.

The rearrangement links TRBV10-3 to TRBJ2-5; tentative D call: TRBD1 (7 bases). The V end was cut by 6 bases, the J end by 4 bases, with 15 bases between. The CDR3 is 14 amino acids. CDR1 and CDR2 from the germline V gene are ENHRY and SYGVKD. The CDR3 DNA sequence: TGTGCCATCAGGGAGGGACAGTCCGGAGAGACCCAGTACTTC. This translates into CAIREGQSGETQYF.

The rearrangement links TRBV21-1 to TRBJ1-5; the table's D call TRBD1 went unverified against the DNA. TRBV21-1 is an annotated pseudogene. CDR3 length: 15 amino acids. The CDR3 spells CASSKFGDRNQPQHF. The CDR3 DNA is TGTGCCAGCAGCAAGTTTGGTGACAGAAATCAGCCCCAGCATTTT.

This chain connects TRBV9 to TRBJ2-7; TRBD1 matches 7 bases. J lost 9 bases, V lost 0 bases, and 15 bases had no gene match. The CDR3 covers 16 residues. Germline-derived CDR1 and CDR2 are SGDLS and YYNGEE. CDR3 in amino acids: CASSVGDSPSGRGQYF. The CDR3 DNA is TGTGCCAGCAGCGTAGGGGACAGCCCCTCGGGCCGGGGGCAGTACTTC.

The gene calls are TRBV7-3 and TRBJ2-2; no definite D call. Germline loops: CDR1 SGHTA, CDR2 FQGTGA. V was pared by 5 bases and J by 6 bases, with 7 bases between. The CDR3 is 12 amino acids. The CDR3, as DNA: TGTGCCAGCAGCCCTGGGTCCGGGGAGCTGTTTTTT. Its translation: CASSPGSGELFF.

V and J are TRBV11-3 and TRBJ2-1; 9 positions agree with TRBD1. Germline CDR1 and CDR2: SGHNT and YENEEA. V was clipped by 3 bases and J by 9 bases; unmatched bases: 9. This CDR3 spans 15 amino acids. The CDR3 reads CASSFPGQGVSEQFF. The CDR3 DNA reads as TGTGCCAGCAGCTTTCCGGGACAGGGAGTTTCTGAGCAGTTCTTC.

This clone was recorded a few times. CDR3 protein: CASSRDLLYEQYF. The CDR3 DNA follows: TGCGCCAGCAGCCGGGACTTACTCTACGAGCAGTACTTC. The J gene is TRBJ2-7, the V gene TRBV4-1, with D tentatively TRBD2 (6 bases). The CDR3 length is 13 residues. Germline V gene lookup returns CDR1 MGHRA and CDR2 YSYEKL. Trimming took off 4 bases at V and 3 bases at J, with 10 bases between the two ends.

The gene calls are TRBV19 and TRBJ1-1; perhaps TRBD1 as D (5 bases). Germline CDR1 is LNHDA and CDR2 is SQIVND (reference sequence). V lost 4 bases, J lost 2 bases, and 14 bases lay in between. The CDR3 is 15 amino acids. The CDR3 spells CASSKLGRGNTEAFF. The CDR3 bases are TGTGCCAGTAGTAAATTGGGGAGGGGAAACACTGAAGCTTTCTTT.

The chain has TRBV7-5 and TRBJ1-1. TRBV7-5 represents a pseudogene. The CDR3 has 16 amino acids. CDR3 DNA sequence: TGTGTCAGAAGCTTAAGGTACCCAGAGCCGAACACTGAAGCTTTCTTT. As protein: CVRSLRYPEPNTEAFF.

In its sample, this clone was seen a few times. The CDR3 DNA follows: TGTGCCAGCTCACCCGGGCCATACACCGGGGAGCTGTTTTTT. Amino acid sequence: CASSPGPYTGELFF. The rearrangement uses TRBV18 and TRBJ2-2; D gene uncertain. The CDR3 covers 14 residues. Looked up from germline, CDR1 is KGHSH and CDR2 is LQKENI. V was trimmed by 3 bases and J by 3 bases, leaving 8 bases between them. The entire variable domain, with the rest obtained from reference TRBV18 and TRBJ2-2, is as follows: NAGVMQNPRHLVRRRGQEARLRCSPMKGHSHVYWYRQLPEEGLKFMVYLQKENIIDESGMPKERFSAEFPKEGPSILRIQQVVRGDSAAYFCASSPGPYTGELFFGEGSRLTVL.

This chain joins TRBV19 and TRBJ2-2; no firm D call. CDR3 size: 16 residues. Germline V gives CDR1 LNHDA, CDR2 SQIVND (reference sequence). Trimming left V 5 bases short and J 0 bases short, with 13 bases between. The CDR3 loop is CASSFLLVPNTGELFF. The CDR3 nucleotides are TGTGCCAGTAGTTTCTTGCTGGTCCCGAACACCGGGGAGCTGTTTTTT.

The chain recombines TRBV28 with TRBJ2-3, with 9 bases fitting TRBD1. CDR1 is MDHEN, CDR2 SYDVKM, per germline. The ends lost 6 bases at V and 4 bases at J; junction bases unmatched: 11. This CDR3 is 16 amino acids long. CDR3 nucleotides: TGTGCCAGCAGCACACCCCGGGACAGGGAAGCAGATACGCAGTATTTT. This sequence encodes CASSTPRDREADTQYF. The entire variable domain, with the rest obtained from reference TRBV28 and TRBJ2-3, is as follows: DVKVTQSSRYLVKRTGEKVFLECVQDMDHENMFWYRQDPGLGLRLIYFSYDVKMKEKGDIPEGYSVSREKKERFSLILESASTNQTSMYLCASSTPRDREADTQYFGPGTRLTVL.